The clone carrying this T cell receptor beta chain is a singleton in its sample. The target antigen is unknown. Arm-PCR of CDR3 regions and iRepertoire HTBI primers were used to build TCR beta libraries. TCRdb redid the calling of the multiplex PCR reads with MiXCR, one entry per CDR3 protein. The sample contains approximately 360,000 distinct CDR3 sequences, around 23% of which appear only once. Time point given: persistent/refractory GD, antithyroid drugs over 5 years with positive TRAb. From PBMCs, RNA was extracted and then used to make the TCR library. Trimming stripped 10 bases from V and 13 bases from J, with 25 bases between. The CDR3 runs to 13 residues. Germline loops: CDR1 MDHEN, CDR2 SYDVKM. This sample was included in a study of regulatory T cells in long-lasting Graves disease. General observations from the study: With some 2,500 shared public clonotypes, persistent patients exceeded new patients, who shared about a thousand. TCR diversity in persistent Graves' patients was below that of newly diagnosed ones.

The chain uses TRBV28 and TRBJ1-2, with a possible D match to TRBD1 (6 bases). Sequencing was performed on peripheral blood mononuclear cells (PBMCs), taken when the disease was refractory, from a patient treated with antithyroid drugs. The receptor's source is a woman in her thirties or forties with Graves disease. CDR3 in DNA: TGTGCCACCCGACCCGACCAGGGGTATAGGCCCACCTTC. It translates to CATRPDQGYRPTF.